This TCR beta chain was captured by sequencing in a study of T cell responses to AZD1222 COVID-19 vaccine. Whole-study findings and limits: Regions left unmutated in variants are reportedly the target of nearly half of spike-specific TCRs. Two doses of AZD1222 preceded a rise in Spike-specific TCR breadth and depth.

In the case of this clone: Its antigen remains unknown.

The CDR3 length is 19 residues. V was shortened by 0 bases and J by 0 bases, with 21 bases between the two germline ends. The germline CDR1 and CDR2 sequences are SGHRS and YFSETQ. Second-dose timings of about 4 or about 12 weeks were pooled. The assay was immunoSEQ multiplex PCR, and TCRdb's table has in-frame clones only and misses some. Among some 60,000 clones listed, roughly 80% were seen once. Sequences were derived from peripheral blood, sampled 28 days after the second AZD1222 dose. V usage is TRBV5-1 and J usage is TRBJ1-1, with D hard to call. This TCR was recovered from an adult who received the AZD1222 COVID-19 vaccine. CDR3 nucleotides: TGCGCCAGCAGCTTGGGGCCGGACTTTCCTCGTAGAATGAACACTGAAGCTTTCTTT. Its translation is CASSLGPDFPRRMNTEAFF.